The 5 T cell receptor beta chains listed next were all sequenced from one sample in a study of control samples from healthy donors and cancer patients. The protocol was immunoSEQ multiplex PCR, while the TCRdb copy is restricted to in-frame clones and leaves out a portion. This sample carries 200,000 to 250,000 clones, around 94% of them seen once, and the ten largest clones take over 1.2%. The sample was blood. The receptors derive from a man aged 45-65 years in good health.

The chain couples TRBV18 to TRBJ1-1; D ambiguous. The V end lost 1 base, the J end lost 9 bases, and 12 bases lay between the germline ends. The CDR3 has 13 amino acids. CDR1 and CDR2 from the germline V gene are KGHSH and LQKENI. The CDR3 DNA sequence: TGTGCCAGCTCACCACTAGTTGAACCTAAAGCTTTCTTT. Translating gives CASSPLVEPKAFF.

The chain employs TRBV5-4 and TRBJ2-3; weak D call: TRBD1 (5 bases). Germline CDR1 SGHNT, CDR2 YYREEE (reference sequence). Trimming cost V 3 bases and J 4 bases, with 12 bases left between them. This CDR3 spans 14 amino acids. CDR3 region: CASSSGFDADTQYF. The CDR3 DNA sequence: TGTGCCAGCAGCTCAGGGTTTGACGCAGATACGCAGTATTTT.

In this sample, this clone turned up a few times. This chain links TRBV2 with TRBJ1-2; no definite D call. Germline V gene lookup returns CDR1 SNHLY and CDR2 FYNNEI. The V end lost 8 bases, the J end lost 6 bases, and 22 bases lay between the germline ends. The CDR3 loop spans 15 amino acids. CDR3 bases: TGTGCCAGCCACCAGAGCCCGGGCGGGATTGATGGCTACACCTTC. It translates to CASHQSPGGIDGYTF.

The chain uses TRBV7-2 and TRBJ2-2, with TRBD1 as a possible D gene (6 bases). The length of the CDR3 is 14 residues. Between the trimmed V and J ends, which lost 4 bases and 7 bases, there was a span of 13 bases. The V gene's germline CDR1 is SGHTA and CDR2 FQGNSA. The CDR3 spells CASSSQQGNGELFF. DNA for the CDR3: TGTGCCAGCAGCTCCCAACAGGGAAACGGGGAGCTGTTTTTT.

This clone was detected once. V usage is TRBV3-1 (or the pseudogene TRBV3-2) and J usage is TRBJ2-3, with D perhaps assigned TRBD1 or TRBD2 (6 bases each). From germline, CDR1 is LGHDT and CDR2 YNNKEL (reference sequence). Trimming took off 1 base at V and 8 bases at J, with 16 bases between the two ends. This CDR3 has 15 amino acids. The CDR3 is CASSQGGRRASTQYF. In DNA, the CDR3 is TGTGCCAGCAGCCAAGGGGGGCGGAGGGCGAGTACGCAGTATTTT.